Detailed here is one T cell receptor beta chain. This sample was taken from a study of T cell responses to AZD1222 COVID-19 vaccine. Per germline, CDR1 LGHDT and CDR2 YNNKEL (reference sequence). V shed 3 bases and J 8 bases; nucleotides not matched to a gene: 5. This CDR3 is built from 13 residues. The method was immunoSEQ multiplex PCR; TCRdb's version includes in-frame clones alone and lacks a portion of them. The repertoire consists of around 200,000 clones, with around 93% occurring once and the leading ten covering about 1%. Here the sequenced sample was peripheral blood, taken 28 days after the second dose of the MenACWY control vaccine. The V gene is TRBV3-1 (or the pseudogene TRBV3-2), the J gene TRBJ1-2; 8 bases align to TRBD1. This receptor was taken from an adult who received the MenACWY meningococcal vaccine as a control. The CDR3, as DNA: TGTGCCAGCAGCCATTTCAGGGGGCACGGCTACACCTTC. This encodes CASSHFRGHGYTF.